These T cell receptor beta chains were read from a single sample in a study of beta chain features in type 1 diabetes. Profiled with immunoSEQ multiplex PCR; TCRdb holds only in-frame clones, not every one. Of approximately 60,000 clones in the sample, roughly half were seen once. The specimen was Tregs from blood. These receptors came from a woman between 35 and 50 years old with type 1 diabetes. CDR3s include the opening cysteine and the closing phenylalanine or tryptophan. A D gene is named only where the DNA matches it firmly. Expanded clones get a size class; other rows say once, few or many, or leave the size out.

cdr3_aa: CASRPGQLYGYTF; cdr3_nt: TGTGCCAGCAGGCCGGGACAGCTCTATGGCTACACCTTC; v_call: TRBV5-4; cdr3_length: 13; d_call: TRBD1; clone_size: NA; j_call: TRBJ1-2
cdr3_aa: CASSYSQETQYF; cdr3_nt: TGTGCCAGCAGCTACAGCCAAGAGACCCAGTACTTC; v_call: TRBV11-1; cdr3_length: 12; d_call: NA; clone_size: few; j_call: TRBJ2-5
cdr3_aa: CASSQGNNYEQYF; cdr3_nt: TGTGCCAGCAGCCAAGGAAACAACTACGAGCAGTACTTC; v_call: TRBV14; cdr3_length: 13; d_call: NA; clone_size: few; j_call: TRBJ2-7
cdr3_aa: CAGSIGPRGAEETQYF; cdr3_nt: TGTGCCGGTAGTATAGGCCCCCGGGGGGCGGAAGAGACCCAGTACTTC; v_call: TRBV19; cdr3_length: 16; d_call: NA; clone_size: NA; j_call: TRBJ2-5
cdr3_aa: CASSSQTTSGGYNEQFF; cdr3_nt: TGCGCCAGCAGCTCTCAAACGACTAGCGGGGGCTACAATGAGCAGTTCTTC; v_call: TRBV5-1; cdr3_length: 17; d_call: TRBD2; clone_size: NA; j_call: TRBJ2-1
cdr3_aa: CASSAQGFNTGELFF; cdr3_nt: TGTGCCAGCAGCGCGCAGGGGTTTAACACCGGGGAGCTGTTTTTT; v_call: TRBV7-8; cdr3_length: 15; d_call: NA; clone_size: once; j_call: TRBJ2-2
cdr3_aa: CASSSGSGWDNEQFF; cdr3_nt: TGTGCCAGCAGTTCTGGCTCAGGATGGGACAATGAGCAGTTCTTC; v_call: TRBV28; cdr3_length: 15; d_call: NA; clone_size: few; j_call: TRBJ2-1
cdr3_aa: CASSLGQRYSYEQYF; cdr3_nt: TGCGCCAGCAGCTTGGGACAGAGATACTCCTACGAGCAGTACTTC; v_call: TRBV5-1; cdr3_length: 15; d_call: NA; clone_size: NA; j_call: TRBJ2-7
cdr3_aa: CASSQGGGDKNIQYF; cdr3_nt: TGCGCCAGCAGCCAAGGGGGGGGTGACAAAAACATTCAGTACTTC; v_call: TRBV4-3; cdr3_length: 15; d_call: TRBD2; clone_size: few; j_call: TRBJ2-4
cdr3_aa: CASSFQWGGTREQYF; cdr3_nt: TGTGCCAGCAGTTTTCAGTGGGGCGGGACCCGGGAGCAGTACTTC; v_call: TRBV28; cdr3_length: 15; d_call: NA; clone_size: few; j_call: TRBJ2-7
cdr3_aa: CASSLYPSTGKAFF; cdr3_nt: TGTGCCAGCAGTTTATATCCCTCGACAGGGAAAGCTTTCTTT; v_call: TRBV27; cdr3_length: 14; d_call: TRBD1; clone_size: NA; j_call: TRBJ1-1
cdr3_aa: CATSRDLAALQSTQYF; cdr3_nt: TGTGCCACCAGCAGAGATTTGGCGGCCCTCCAATCTACGCAGTATTTT; v_call: TRBV15; cdr3_length: 16; d_call: NA; clone_size: NA; j_call: TRBJ2-3
cdr3_aa: CASSILGGQPQHF; cdr3_nt: TGTGCCAGTAGTATCCTCGGGGGTCAGCCCCAGCATTTT; v_call: TRBV19; cdr3_length: 13; d_call: NA; clone_size: once; j_call: TRBJ1-5
cdr3_aa: CASSPTGYEQYF; cdr3_nt: TGTGCCAGCAGCCCGACAGGGTACGAGCAGTACTTC; v_call: TRBV11-2; cdr3_length: 12; d_call: TRBD1; clone_size: NA; j_call: TRBJ2-7
cdr3_aa: CASTSRTGRIGYTF; cdr3_nt: TGTGCCAGCACCTCAAGGACAGGGAGGATTGGCTACACCTTC; v_call: TRBV28; cdr3_length: 14; d_call: TRBD1; clone_size: NA; j_call: TRBJ1-2
cdr3_aa: CSVKAGGERTGELFF; cdr3_nt: TGCAGCGTTAAGGCGGGGGGCGAGAGGACCGGGGAGCTGTTTTTT; v_call: TRBV29-1; cdr3_length: 15; d_call: TRBD2; clone_size: NA; j_call: TRBJ2-2
cdr3_aa: CASSYSTGYEQYF; cdr3_nt: TGTGCCAGCAGTTACTCGACTGGCTATGAGCAGTACTTC; v_call: TRBV6-6; cdr3_length: 13; d_call: NA; clone_size: few; j_call: TRBJ2-7
cdr3_aa: CASSETRQYF; cdr3_nt: TGTGCCAGCAGTGAAACCAGGCAGTACTTC; v_call: TRBV6-1; cdr3_length: 10; d_call: NA; clone_size: NA; j_call: TRBJ2-5
cdr3_aa: CASSESGAMLAKNIQYF; cdr3_nt: TGTGCCAGCAGTGAATCTGGGGCCATGCTAGCCAAAAACATTCAGTACTTC; v_call: TRBV25-1; cdr3_length: 17; d_call: NA; clone_size: NA; j_call: TRBJ2-4
cdr3_aa: CASSDSSGSGETQYF; cdr3_nt: TGTGCCAGCAGCGACTCTAGCGGGAGTGGGGAGACCCAGTACTTC; v_call: TRBV7-2; cdr3_length: 15; d_call: TRBD2; clone_size: few; j_call: TRBJ2-5
cdr3_aa: CASSKGGGALIEQFF; cdr3_nt: TGTGCCAGTAGTAAGGGCGGGGGGGCCCTAATTGAGCAGTTCTTC; v_call: TRBV19; cdr3_length: 15; d_call: TRBD2; clone_size: NA; j_call: TRBJ2-1
cdr3_aa: CASSTSGRNTGELFF; cdr3_nt: TGTGCCAGCAGCACGAGCGGGAGGAACACCGGGGAGCTGTTTTTT; v_call: TRBV11-2; cdr3_length: 15; d_call: TRBD2; clone_size: few; j_call: TRBJ2-2
cdr3_aa: CATGLAGGSGANVLTF; cdr3_nt: TGTGCCACAGGACTAGCGGGAGGCTCTGGGGCCAACGTCCTGACTTTC; v_call: TRBV27; cdr3_length: 16; d_call: TRBD2; clone_size: NA; j_call: TRBJ2-6
cdr3_aa: CASSSGLQGYTF; cdr3_nt: TGTGCCAGCAGTTCGGGACTCCAGGGCTACACCTTC; v_call: TRBV6-1; cdr3_length: 12; d_call: NA; clone_size: NA; j_call: TRBJ1-2
cdr3_aa: CASRTEASGNTIYF; cdr3_nt: TGTGCCAGCAGGACAGAAGCCTCTGGAAACACCATATATTTT; v_call: TRBV6-5; cdr3_length: 14; d_call: NA; clone_size: NA; j_call: TRBJ1-3
cdr3_aa: CASSFGGNSQPQHF; cdr3_nt: TGTGCCAGCAGTTTCGGAGGGAATAGCCAGCCCCAGCATTTT; v_call: TRBV28; cdr3_length: 14; d_call: NA; clone_size: NA; j_call: TRBJ1-5
cdr3_aa: CASSVAAGHSYEQYF; cdr3_nt: TGTGCCAGCAGCGTAGCAGCAGGGCACTCCTACGAGCAGTACTTC; v_call: TRBV9; cdr3_length: 15; d_call: NA; clone_size: NA; j_call: TRBJ2-7